This T cell receptor (beta chain) is from a study of Graves' ophthalmopathy and Graves' hyperthyroidism. General observations from the study: The majority of expanded thyroid clonotypes above 0.001 frequency also occurred in blood.

This clonotype was detected many times. What it binds is unknown. The study recruited hyperthyroidism patients aged 18 to 65 who were newly diagnosed, under 2 months' duration. Pregnancy or lactation, uncontrolled infections and other autoimmune diseases were grounds for excluding patients. The evidence that diagnosis relied on was clinical symptoms, serum thyroxine, TRAb, thyroid ultrasound and orbital computed tomography. The CDR3 loop spans 14 amino acids. Looked up from germline, CDR1 is DFQATT and CDR2 is SNEGSKA (reference sequence). V lost 6 bases and J 1 base, leaving 13 bases between the germline ends. TCR beta CDR3 amplification used RNA transcripts. RT-PCR with HTBI primers came first, then second-round multiplex PCR. TCRdb re-derived calls from the multiplex PCR reads in MiXCR, one entry per CDR3 protein. The sample shows approximately 1.2 million distinct CDR3 sequences, 35% to 45% of them seen only once.

J is TRBJ1-5 and V is TRBV20-1; tentatively, D is TRBD1 (6 bases). The sequencing sample was made of peripheral blood or thyroid tissue (not recorded which). This sequence originates from an adult man with Graves' hyperthyroidism. CDR3 nucleotide sequence: TGCAGTGCGTACCAGACAGGAAGCAATCAGCCCCAGCATTTT. It translates to CSAYQTGSNQPQHF.